These 14 T cell receptor beta chains were all obtained from the same sample, sequenced in a study of OX40 agonist ivuxolimab in advanced cancers. Here immunoSEQ multiplex PCR was the method, and the copy in TCRdb shows in-frame clones only, minus some. The sample lists over 50,000 clones; 92% were seen once. This specimen was CD4+ or CD8+ T cells sorted from blood, taken in a trial of the OX40 agonist ivuxolimab. The source is an adult with an advanced solid tumor such as melanoma, head and neck, liver or kidney cancer.

The chain joins TRBV19 to TRBJ2-1; 10 bases line up with TRBD1. J was trimmed by 4 bases and V by 5 bases; bases with no gene match: 5. Germline V gives CDR1 LNHDA, CDR2 SQIVND (reference sequence). The CDR3 contains 15 residues. CDR3 DNA: TGTGCCAGTAGTCCGGGACAGGGGCTTTACAATGAGCAGTTCTTC. Translation: CASSPGQGLYNEQFF.

The chain combines TRBV6-1 with TRBJ1-2; D perhaps matches TRBD1 (6 bases). The CDR3 has 14 amino acids. V gave up 4 bases and J gave up 4 bases, with 13 bases separating them. Germline assignment: CDR1 MNHNS and CDR2 SASEGT. CDR3 nucleotides: TGTGCCAGCAGTGTAACCGGACAGAGCTATGGCTACACCTTC. Encoded protein: CASSVTGQSYGYTF.

V is TRBV5-1 and J is TRBJ2-5; D gene ambiguous. The germline V gene has CDR1 SGHRS and CDR2 YFSETQ. This CDR3 spans 11 amino acids. The ends were cut back, 3 bases at V and 6 bases at J, with 6 bases in the middle. The CDR3 sequence: CASSSEKTQYF. The CDR3 DNA reads TGCGCCAGCAGCTCAGAGAAGACCCAGTACTTC.

This clone showed up many times. The chain couples TRBV28 to TRBJ2-5; 11 nucleotides agree with TRBD2. From germline, CDR1 is MDHEN and CDR2 SYDVKM. The CDR3 runs 16 residues. V trimming: 5 bases; J trimming: 2 bases; junction bases outside the gene matches: 7. CDR3 bases: TGTGCCAGCAGTCCTTTACTAGCGGGAGTTCAAGAGACCCAGTACTTC. Amino acids: CASSPLLAGVQETQYF.

This clone was seen a few times. The rearrangement uses TRBV4-1 and TRBJ1-1; D unclear. Germline-derived CDR1 and CDR2 are MGHRA and YSYEKL. Trimming removed 2 bases from V and 4 bases from J, with 11 bases in between. The CDR3 sequence is 14 residues long. The CDR3 nucleotides are TGCGCCAGCAGCCAAATAGAGGGCGTCACTGAAGCTTTCTTT. Amino acid sequence: CASSQIEGVTEAFF.

The chain uses TRBV2 and TRBJ1-3; D is ambiguous. CDR3 length: 15 amino acids. Looked up from germline, CDR1 is SNHLY and CDR2 is FYNNEI. V lost 1 base and J 0 bases, leaving 7 bases between the germline ends. CDR3 in amino acids: CASSEGVGSGNTIYF. CDR3 nucleotides: TGTGCCAGCAGTGAAGGCGTAGGCTCTGGAAACACCATATATTTT.

The chain combines TRBV14 with TRBJ2-1; D unclear. The CDR3 consists of 14 residues. The germline gives CDR1 SGHDN, CDR2 FVKESK. V was shortened by 0 bases and J by 8 bases, with 11 bases between the two germline ends. The CDR3 DNA follows: TGTGCCAGCAGCCAAGACAGCTCATGGGATGAGCAGTTCTTC. As protein: CASSQDSSWDEQFF.

In nucleotides, the CDR3 is TGTGCCAGCTCAGGGACAGGGGCTTCGAACACCGGGGAGCTGTTTTTT. Encoded protein: CASSGTGASNTGELFF. The rearrangement links TRBV18 to TRBJ2-2, with 10 positions matching TRBD1. The CDR3 is 16 residues long. CDR1 KGHSH and CDR2 LQKENI come from the germline V gene. V shed 5 bases and J 0 bases; nucleotides not matched to a gene: 3.

The chain couples TRBV19 to TRBJ2-6, with D unresolved. From germline, CDR1 is LNHDA and CDR2 SQIVND (reference sequence). CDR3 length equals 13 residues. Trimming cost V 5 bases and J 0 bases, with 2 bases left between them. CDR3 protein: CASSLSGANVLTF. CDR3 DNA sequence: TGTGCCAGTAGTCTCTCTGGGGCCAACGTCCTGACTTTC.

V and J are TRBV30 and TRBJ1-1; D is undetermined. The CDR3 contains 13 residues. Trimming took 0 bases from V and 5 from J, leaving 10 bases between them. Germline V gene lookup returns CDR1 GTSNPN and CDR2 SVGIG (reference sequence). The CDR3 DNA sequence: TGTGCCTGGAGTGTCTCCCGCGAGACTGAAGCTTTCTTT. It translates to CAWSVSRETEAFF.

V is TRBV4-1 and J is TRBJ1-5; D remains unclear. Germline V lookup: CDR1 MGHRA, CDR2 YSYEKL. V shed 0 bases and J shed 9 bases, with 18 bases lying between them. The CDR3 runs to 16 residues. CDR3 sequence: CASSQDEGAFSMPQHF. CDR3 nucleotide sequence: TGCGCCAGCAGCCAAGACGAGGGAGCCTTCAGCATGCCCCAGCATTTT.

The J gene is TRBJ2-5, the V gene TRBV27, with 8 bases aligning to TRBD1. The CDR3 runs 13 residues. CDR1 is MNHEY, CDR2 SMNVEV, per germline (reference sequence). J gave up 5 bases and V 6 bases, and 5 bases lay outside the gene matches. The CDR3 sequence is CASSFRGPETQYF. CDR3 DNA sequence: TGTGCCAGCAGCTTCAGGGGGCCGGAGACCCAGTACTTC.

This clone was counted once. The chain combines TRBV7-6 with TRBJ1-1; 8 nucleotides align to TRBD1. The CDR3 runs to 16 residues. Trimming cost V 5 bases and J 3 bases; bases outside gene matches: 11. Germline V gene lookup returns CDR1 SGHVS and CDR2 FNYEAQ. The CDR3 reads CASSPHPGGSDTEAFF. The CDR3 nucleotides read TGTGCCAGCAGCCCCCATCCAGGGGGCTCGGACACTGAAGCTTTCTTT.

This chain connects TRBV27 to TRBJ2-7; 8 nucleotides agree with TRBD1. CDR1 MNHEY and CDR2 SMNVEV come from the germline V gene (reference sequence). After removal of 3 bases from V and 4 bases from J, the junction contained 14 bases not matched to a gene. The length of the CDR3 is 17 residues. Here the CDR3 reads CASSFSYGQGKKYEQYF. As DNA, the CDR3 is TGTGCCAGCAGTTTTTCATACGGACAGGGTAAGAAATACGAGCAGTACTTC.